This record concerns one T cell receptor (beta chain) sequence. Its specificity is not known. The data originate from a study of beta chain features in type 1 diabetes. J lost 3 bases, V lost 6 bases, and 7 bases had no gene match. Germline CDR1 and CDR2: LNHNV and YYDKDF (reference sequence). The CDR3 loop spans 16 amino acids. The investigators reverse transcribed all of the isolated RNA, so they sequenced expressed TCRB transcripts. Sequencing was performed with immunoSEQ multiplex PCR; in TCRdb, only in-frame clones are kept and a portion is missing. The sample includes roughly 250,000 clones, roughly 20% of them seen just once. Findings of the study overall: Shortening of TCRB CDR3s, moderate but significant, appeared in all four CD4+ subsets of Type 1 diabetes patients.

The chain joins TRBV15 to TRBJ1-5, with TRBD1 matching over 11 bases. The sequencing input was naive CD4+ T cells from blood. This receptor was identified in a woman between 35 and 50 years old with type 1 diabetes. CDR3 region: CATSLDRGLPNQPQHF. As DNA, the CDR3 is TGTGCCACCAGTTTGGACAGGGGGCTCCCCAATCAGCCCCAGCATTTT.